This TCR beta chain was retrieved from a study of regulatory T cells in long-lasting Graves disease (dated by TCRdb to about 2021). Describing the broader study: Antithyroid drugs had been taken for less than 3 months by newly diagnosed Graves' disease patients. TCR sequencing covered some 13 persistent and some 20 newly diagnosed Graves' disease patients, around 35 samples in total. The study was conducted in China and was registered as a clinical trial. Persistent Graves' disease patients were compared with newly diagnosed Graves' disease patients by peripheral blood TCR sequencing and RNA sequencing.

Overall study results and their limits: As a limitation, the authors acknowledged that the small sample size may reduce accuracy. Sequencing and analysis were restricted to the TCR beta chain. Peripheral blood alone was examined, since thyroid tissue, which constituted the primary lesion, could not be accessed. Persistent patients shared more public clonotypes among themselves (more than 2,500) than newly diagnosed patients did (approximately 970). Compared with newly diagnosed patients, patients with persistent Graves' disease had lower TCR Shannon entropy and fewer highly expanded clones, which suggests clonal expansion.

This specimen's time point label, interpreted: newly diagnosed GD, antithyroid drugs for less than 3 months. For both TCR sequencing and RNA sequencing, RNA was extracted from PBMCs in TRIzol. The diagnosis of Graves' disease followed American Thyroid Association guidelines. The patients came from an endocrinology department in Xi'an, China. From each patient, around 9.3 milliliters of peripheral blood was collected into an EDTA anticoagulant tube. Ficoll Paque Plus density gradient separation was used to isolate PBMCs, and no further T cell sorting was done. RNA quality was checked with an Agilent 2100 Bioanalyzer and agarose gel, and concentration with a NanoDrop 2000. On this clonotype itself: This receptor's antigen is unknown. Base qualities were left out, and no much larger clone turns up one base away.

Libraries came from multiplex PCR. The instrument given in TCRdb is Illumina HiSeq 4000. TCR beta libraries were built with iRepertoire HTBI primers and Arm-PCR amplification of CDR3 regions. Gel purification was performed on PCR products prior to sequencing. In the original analysis: Gene usage analysis of CDR3 amino acid clonotypes relied on the roughly 60 TRBV and 14 TRBJ segments identified across samples. COPE and FqMerger were used to merge filtered high-quality paired reads into contigs. Contigs were aligned with BLAST to IMGT TRBV, TRBD and TRBJ reference genes, and CDR3 was defined per IMGT. Clonotypes above 0.1% frequency were classified as highly expanded clones. Shannon entropy served as the measure of repertoire diversity, while the Gini coefficient captured V-J evenness. Clonotypes shared by more than one individual were considered public. Through fastp at Q25 and MiXCR, TCRdb rebuilt clones from the public reads, retaining in-frame beta chains. Each CDR3 protein gets just one entry, which takes the most common genes and DNA from the rows behind it. The V and J calls come from TCRdb's annotation, not from the publication. The sample has roughly 410,000 distinct CDR3 sequences on record, roughly 15% of them singletons. The ten largest account for under 9% of the sample.

These sequences were also reported in another study, on T cells in Graves' hyperthyroidism and ophthalmopathy. As the second publication notes: Graves' hyperthyroidism was defined as stable when no progression to ophthalmopathy occurred over 18 months of follow-up. Hyperthyroidism patients were newly diagnosed, with disease duration under 2 months, and aged 18 to 65 years. Patients with uncontrolled infections, other autoimmune diseases, pregnancy or lactation were excluded. Clinical symptoms, serum thyroxine and TRAb, thyroid ultrasound, and orbital computed tomography formed the basis for the diagnoses. A first-round RT-PCR of the TCR CDR3 used the HTBI primer set with the Qiagen OneStep RT-PCR kit. Most expanded thyroid clonotypes (frequency above 0.001) were also detected in blood, suggesting blood repertoires may reflect thyroid immune responses. In cross-validation, a model built on a 13 V-J signature told ophthalmopathy apart from stable hyperthyroidism with roughly 87% sensitivity and roughly 81% specificity, and in testing the same model reached 80%/75%. During validation, the model predicted progression to ophthalmopathy a median of approximately six months ahead of onset, with around 71% sensitivity and under 85% specificity. To identify distinguishing TCR V-J signatures, a discovery cohort of 100 patients was used, comprising some 45 with Graves' ophthalmopathy and under 60 with stable Graves' hyperthyroidism. Whether ophthalmopathy could be predicted prospectively was tested in an independent validation cohort made up of under 20 hyperthyroidism patients plus 17 patients who later progressed to ophthalmopathy. The roughly 90 discovery patients were divided at random into training and test sets in a 7:3 ratio. In more than 5 Graves' hyperthyroidism patients, the study also compared T-cell repertoires from thyroid tissue with T-cell repertoires from blood. Following sampling, methimazole starting at 30 mg daily was given to hyperthyroidism patients, and high-dose intravenous methylprednisolone was given to ophthalmopathy patients. Libraries were constructed in a second round of multiplex PCR, after which size selection and purification were carried out. Sequencing of the libraries was done on an Illumina HiSeq2000 using paired-end 100 bp reads. SOAPnuke was used to process the raw data, removing reads that contained adapters or uncalled bases, had a mean Phred below 15, or lacked an exact match to the constant primer or identifier. High-quality paired reads were merged using COPE v1.2.5, and each unique nucleotide sequence was defined as a clonotype. Clonotypes were aligned to IMGT TRBV, TRBD and TRBJ reference segments using MiTCR v1.1. The analysis included only V-J combinations with a frequency above 0.0001, which together covered around 99% of the repertoires. A TCS score was defined as the ratio of F50 (clonal expansion) to E x V (chaos), with BLOSUM62-based TCRdist applied between CDR3 peptides within each V-J. Welch's t-statistics and random forest reduced 500 to 550 V-J features to roughly 13, which were used in a naive Bayes classifier (R e1071). No statistical method was used to fix the sample size in advance, and group allocation was not hidden from the investigators. The paper describes TCR Vbeta CDR3 sequencing of 140 or so peripheral blood samples, made up of 40 to 45 ophthalmopathy patients, some 76 hyperthyroidism patients and 17 progressor patients.

The material was peripheral blood mononuclear cells (PBMCs), obtained at new diagnosis, from a patient treated with antithyroid drugs. The clonotype was recovered from a woman aged 40-49 years with Graves disease. Donor details come from another sample of the same person, matched by shared clones.

The nucleotide sequence is given as TGCGCCAGTGGGGGGACTAGCTTCGCAGATACGCAGTATTTT. This is translated as CASGGTSFADTQYF. This chain is built from TRBV4-1 and TRBJ2-3; 9 junctional bases match TRBD2. Germline trimming: 9 bases from V, 4 bases from J; junction bases outside gene matches: 8. CDR1 MGHRA and CDR2 YSYEKL are derived from the germline V gene. The CDR3 contains 14 residues, cysteine and phenylalanine counted. Just the 42-base CDR3 DNA is kept, in frame starting at base 1.